This TCR beta chain was profiled in a study of T cells in Graves' hyperthyroidism and ophthalmopathy. Germline CDR1 MNHEY, CDR2 SVGAGI. Trimming stripped 6 bases from V and 3 bases from J, with 9 bases between. This CDR3 has 13 amino acids. Researchers took RNA transcripts and amplified the TCR beta CDR3 regions from them. The TCR CDR3 was amplified in a first-round RT-PCR using the HTBI primer set. TCRdb ran MiXCR on the multiplex PCR reads and lists one entry per CDR3 protein. Among about 640,000 distinct CDR3 sequences, about 20% were seen once, and the ten largest hold 34%. The table lists this clonotype with many counts.

This clonotype was sampled from a man younger than 40 with Graves' ophthalmopathy. Sequencing was carried out using blood. The chain couples TRBV6-5 to TRBJ1-5; possibly TRBD1 for D (6 bases). As DNA, the CDR3 is TGTGCCAGCAGACAGGGCGTCAATCAGCCCCAGCATTTT. Translating gives CASRQGVNQPQHF.